The clone carrying this TCR beta chain appeared many times. Its antigen is still unknown. As the template, RNA transcripts were used to amplify TCR beta CDR3 regions. HTBI primers were employed in first-round RT-PCR, then a second-round multiplex PCR followed. One entry per CDR3 protein results from TCRdb running MiXCR on the multiplex PCR reads. The table lists approximately 330,000 distinct CDR3 sequences, roughly a sixth of them singletons. The data originate from a study of Graves' ophthalmopathy and Graves' hyperthyroidism. Points from the study as a whole: Blood was where most expanded thyroid clonotypes above 0.001 frequency also turned up.

The CDR3 is made up of 14 amino acids. The V gene lost 3 bases and the J gene lost 4 bases, with 11 bases spanning the gap. Germline lookup yields CDR1 SGDLS and CDR2 YYNGEE. This receptor was obtained from an adult man with Graves' ophthalmopathy. This chain joins TRBV9 and TRBJ1-3, with no clear D. Input material: peripheral blood. CDR3 coding DNA: TGTGCCAGCAGCGCCGACCCCAAGGGAAACACCATATATTTT. The encoded protein is CASSADPKGNTIYF.